This paragraph covers one TCR beta chain sequence. V was clipped by 2 bases and J by 8 bases; unmatched bases: 13. The CDR3 is 18 amino acids. In germline, CDR1 is SGHVS, CDR2 FNYEAQ. The sample is drawn from a study of blood T cell repertoires in COVID-19. In the source study's methods: Scientists estimated how many nucleated cells there were by amplifying reference gene primers. Clones were read by immunoSEQ multiplex PCR, and TCRdb kept only the in-frame ones, dropping some. V, J and clone size reflect that table, while D and trimming were determined from the DNA. This repertoire shows 200,000 to 300,000 clones, about 85% found once; its top ten account for about 4%.

Material for sequencing was peripheral blood. The sequence was collected from a man between 60 and 75 years old who had recovered from COVID-19. The chain joins TRBV7-6 to TRBJ2-1, with TRBD1 matching over 12 bases. The CDR3 region has the DNA TGTGCCAGCAGCTTATTCCCTTCTACGGGACAGGGGGCATATGAGCAGTTCTTC. This codes for CASSLFPSTGQGAYEQFF.